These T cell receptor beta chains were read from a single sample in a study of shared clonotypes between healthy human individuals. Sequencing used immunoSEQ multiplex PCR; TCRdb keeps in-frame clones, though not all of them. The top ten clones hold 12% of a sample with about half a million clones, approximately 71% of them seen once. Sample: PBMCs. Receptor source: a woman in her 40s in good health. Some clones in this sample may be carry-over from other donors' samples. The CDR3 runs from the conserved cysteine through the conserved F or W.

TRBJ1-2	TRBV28	CASSPWYISGVRDGYTF
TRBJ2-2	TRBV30	CACPPGTANTGELFF
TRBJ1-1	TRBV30	CAWGGTANTEAFF
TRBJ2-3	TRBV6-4	CASSEGATDTQYF
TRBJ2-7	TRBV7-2	CASSLGLAGAEQYF
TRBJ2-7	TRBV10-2	CASSRDSYYEQYF
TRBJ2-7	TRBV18	CASSPLVAVGGLPEQYF
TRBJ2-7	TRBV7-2	CASSLRLAGTYEQYF
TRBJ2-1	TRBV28	CASSLRVPNEQFF
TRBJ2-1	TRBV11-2	CASSLEPGQINEQFF
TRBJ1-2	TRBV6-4	CASSASHAQDYGYTF
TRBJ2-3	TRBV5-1	CASSPLGHARTDTQYF
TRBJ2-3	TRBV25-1	CASSRTGYSDTQYF
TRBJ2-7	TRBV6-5	CATGRGNSHEQYF
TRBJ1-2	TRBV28	CASRIGQSNYGYTF
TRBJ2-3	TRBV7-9	CASSFFASGSSHTQYF
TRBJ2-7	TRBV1	CTSSQLGSPGLGQYF
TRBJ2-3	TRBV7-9	CASSLVLAYSTDTQYF
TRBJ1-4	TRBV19	CASSVLKGVHNEKLFF
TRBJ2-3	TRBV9	CASSVAWTSGKHTDTQYF
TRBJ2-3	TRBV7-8	CASSPYSGTTDTQYF
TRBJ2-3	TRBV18	CASSPSRPGQLVTDTQYF
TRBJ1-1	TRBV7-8	CASNDRGKNEAFF
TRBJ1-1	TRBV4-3	CASSQDLGRTEAFF
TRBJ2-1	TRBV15	CATSRLAGDYNEQFF
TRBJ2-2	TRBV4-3	CASSPSGFIDTGELFF
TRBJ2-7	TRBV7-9	CASSSGHGEQYF
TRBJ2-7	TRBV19	CASSLAGPYAGSYEQYF
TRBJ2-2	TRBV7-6	CASTKDRVAGELFF
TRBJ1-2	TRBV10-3	CAIREDLGYGYTF
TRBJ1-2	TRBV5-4	CASSFNTGQDGYTF
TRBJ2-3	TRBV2	CASSVAGFGTDTQYF
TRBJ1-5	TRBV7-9	CASSPTGTGDWNNQPQHF
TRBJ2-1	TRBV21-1	CASTPGGVADEQFF
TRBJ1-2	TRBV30	CAWSVKGASGYTF
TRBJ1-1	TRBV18	CASSPDGQGGTEAFF
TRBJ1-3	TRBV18	CASSQDGTGSGNTIYF
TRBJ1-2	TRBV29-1	CSVEDGGLRGYTF
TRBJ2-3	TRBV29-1	CSVEDRSTDTQYF
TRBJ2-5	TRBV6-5	CATRARGGQYF
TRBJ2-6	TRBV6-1	CASSEQTVAGANVLTF
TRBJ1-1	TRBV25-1	CASSVGMNTEAFF
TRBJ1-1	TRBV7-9	CASSERQGGTEAFF
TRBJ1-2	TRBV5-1	CASSLGDTVYGYTF
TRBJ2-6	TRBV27	CASSLLWSSGANVLTF
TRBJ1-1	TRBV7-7	CASSRQTNTEAFF
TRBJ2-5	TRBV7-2	CASSAAGTGGRRSTQYF
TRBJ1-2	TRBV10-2	CASSEVSGGYTF
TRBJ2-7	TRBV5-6	CASSLRPYEQYF
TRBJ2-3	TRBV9	CASSAGAGLAGVDTQYF
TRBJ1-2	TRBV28	CASSLFGITPRPFSNYGYTF
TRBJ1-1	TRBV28	CASIRDQLEMNTEAFF
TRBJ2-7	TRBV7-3	CASSFFDRSYEQYF
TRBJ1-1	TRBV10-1	CASSTDRVATEAFF
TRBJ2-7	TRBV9	CASSVDTGLAEEQYF